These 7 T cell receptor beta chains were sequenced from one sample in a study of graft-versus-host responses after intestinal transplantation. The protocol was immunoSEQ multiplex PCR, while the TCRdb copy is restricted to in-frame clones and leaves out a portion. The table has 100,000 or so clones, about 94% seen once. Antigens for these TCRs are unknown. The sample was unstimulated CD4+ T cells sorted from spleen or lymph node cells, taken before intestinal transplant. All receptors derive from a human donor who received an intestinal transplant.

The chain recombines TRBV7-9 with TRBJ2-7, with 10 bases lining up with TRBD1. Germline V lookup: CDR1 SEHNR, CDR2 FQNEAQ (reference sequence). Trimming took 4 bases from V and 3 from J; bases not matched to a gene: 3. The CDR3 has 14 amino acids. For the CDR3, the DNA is TGTGCCAGCAGCTACCGGACAGGGGGCTACGAGCAGTACTTC. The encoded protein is CASSYRTGGYEQYF.

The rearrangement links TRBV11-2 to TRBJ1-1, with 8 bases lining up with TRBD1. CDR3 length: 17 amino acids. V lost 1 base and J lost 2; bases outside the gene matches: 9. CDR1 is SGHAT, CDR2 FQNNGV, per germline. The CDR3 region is CASSLVTGGFGNTEAFF. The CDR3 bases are TGTGCCAGCAGCTTAGTTACAGGGGGGTTCGGTAACACTGAAGCTTTCTTT. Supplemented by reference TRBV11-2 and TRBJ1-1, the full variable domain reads EAGVAQSPRYKIIEKRQSVAFWCNPISGHATLYWYQQILGQGPKLLIQFQNNGVVDDSQLPKDRFSAERLKGVDSTLKIQPAKLEDSAVYLCASSLVTGGFGNTEAFFGQGTRLTVV.

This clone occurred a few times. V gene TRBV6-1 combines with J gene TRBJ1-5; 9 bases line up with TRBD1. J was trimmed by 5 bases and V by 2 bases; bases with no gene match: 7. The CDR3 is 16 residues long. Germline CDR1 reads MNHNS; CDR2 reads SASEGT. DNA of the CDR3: TGTGCCAGCAGTGAATGGGGACAGGGCTTCTATCAGCCCCAGCATTTT. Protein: CASSEWGQGFYQPQHF.

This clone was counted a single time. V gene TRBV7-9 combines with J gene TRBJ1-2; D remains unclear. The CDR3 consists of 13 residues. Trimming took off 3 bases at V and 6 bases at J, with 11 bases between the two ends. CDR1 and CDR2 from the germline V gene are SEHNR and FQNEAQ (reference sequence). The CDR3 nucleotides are TGTGCCAGCAGCTTGGTCCAGTTAAATGGCTACACCTTC. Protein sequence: CASSLVQLNGYTF.

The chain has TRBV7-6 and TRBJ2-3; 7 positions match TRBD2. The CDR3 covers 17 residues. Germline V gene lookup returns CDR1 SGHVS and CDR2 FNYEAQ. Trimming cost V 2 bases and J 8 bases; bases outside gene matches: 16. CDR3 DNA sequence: TGTGCCAGCAGCTTATTATGGGGGGGTAGTGCCGACGCTACGCAGTATTTT. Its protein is CASSLLWGGSADATQYF.

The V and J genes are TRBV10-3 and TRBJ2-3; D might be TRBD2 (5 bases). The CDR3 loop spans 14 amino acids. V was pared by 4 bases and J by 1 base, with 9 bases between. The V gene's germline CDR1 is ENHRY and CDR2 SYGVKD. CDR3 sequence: CAISAGYGTDTQYF. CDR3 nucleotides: TGTGCCATCAGTGCGGGATACGGCACAGATACGCAGTATTTT.

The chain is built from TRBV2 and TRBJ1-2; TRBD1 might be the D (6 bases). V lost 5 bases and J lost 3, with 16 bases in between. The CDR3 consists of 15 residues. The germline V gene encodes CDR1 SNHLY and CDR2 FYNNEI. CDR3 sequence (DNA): TGTGCCAGCAGTAACACTAGACAGGTCTACTATGGCTACACCTTC. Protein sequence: CASSNTRQVYYGYTF.